The 20 T cell receptor beta chains below were found in one sample sequenced in a study of cytomegalovirus exposure and HLA in healthy donors (dated by TCRdb to about 2017). Preparation of the library involved the immunoSEQ multiplex PCR assay. TCRdb provides this immuneACCESS table in a form limited to in-frame rearrangements. Some clones are lacking; in checked studies, under half of them reflect an unresolved V gene, and why the rest are absent is not known. This sample holds more than 150,000 clones; more than 75% were observed only once. Of the sample, roughly 7% is held by the ten largest clones. Sequencing was carried out using PBMCs. The receptor set was obtained from a man aged 18 to 35 in good health and CMV-seropositive.

DNA of the CDR3: TGTGCCAGCAGTGACTCTGTAGGGACAGGGGACACCGGGGAGCTGTTTTTT. Its protein is CASSDSVGTGDTGELFF. V usage is TRBV6-4 and J usage is TRBJ2-2, with 10 nucleotides matching TRBD1. Trimming took 0 bases from V and 3 from J; bases not matched to a gene: 4. In germline, CDR1 is MRHNA, CDR2 SNTAGT. The CDR3 spans 17 residues.

This clone was seen once. The chain joins TRBV2 to TRBJ2-7; 8 positions agree with TRBD1. The germline V gene has CDR1 SNHLY and CDR2 FYNNEI. This CDR3 contains 14 residues. J lost 1 base, V lost 7 bases, and 6 bases had no gene match. DNA for the CDR3: TGTGCCAGCATGCGGACAGGGACATCCTACGAGCAGTACTTC. This translates into CASMRTGTSYEQYF.

This sequence joins TRBV15 and TRBJ2-1; TRBD2 might be the D (6 bases). This CDR3 is built from 16 residues. CDR1 is LNHNV and CDR2 is YYDKDF in the germline V gene (reference sequence). V was trimmed by 0 bases and J by 9 bases, leaving 18 bases between them. Here the CDR3 reads CATSRDRDLPATEQFF. The DNA for the CDR3 is TGTGCCACCAGCAGAGATCGGGACTTACCGGCCACTGAGCAGTTCTTC.

This clone appeared a few times. This chain links TRBV30 with TRBJ1-2, with D hard to call. In germline, CDR1 is GTSNPN, CDR2 SVGIG (reference sequence). The V end lost 0 bases, the J end lost 4 bases, and 15 bases lay between the germline ends. The CDR3 has 15 residues. The CDR3 DNA reads as TGTGCCTGGAGTGTGGTTTCGGTGGGAGGCTATGGCTACACCTTC. It yields the protein CAWSVVSVGGYGYTF.

In DNA form, the CDR3 reads TGTGCCTGGATTTGGGGGGAGGGCTACACCTTC. It yields the protein CAWIWGEGYTF. The J gene is TRBJ1-2, the V gene TRBV30; tentative D call: TRBD1 (5 bases). Germline loops: CDR1 GTSNPN, CDR2 SVGIG (reference sequence). The CDR3 spans 11 residues. The V and J ends lost 4 bases and 8 bases respectively, with 11 bases between them.

V usage is TRBV7-2 and J usage is TRBJ2-5; possibly TRBD1 for D (5 bases). CDR1 SGHTA and CDR2 FQGNSA come from the germline V gene. Trimming took 0 bases from V and 5 from J, leaving 13 bases between them. The CDR3 spans 15 residues. CDR3 in amino acids: CASSLALAGQETQYF. In DNA form, the CDR3 reads TGTGCCAGCAGCTTAGCGCTTGCAGGGCAGGAGACCCAGTACTTC.

The CDR3 DNA sequence: TGTGCCAGTAGTATTTACGGGACAGGGTCCTACGAGCAGTACTTC. It encodes CASSIYGTGSYEQYF. The chain carries TRBV19 and TRBJ2-7; TRBD1 matches 9 bases. The CDR3 has 15 residues. Per the germline V gene, CDR1 is LNHDA and CDR2 is SQIVND (reference sequence). Trimming at V came to 3 bases and at J to 1 base, leaving 4 bases not matched to a gene.

The chain combines TRBV13 with TRBJ2-3; 9 bases fit TRBD2. J gave up 3 bases and V 6 bases, and 10 bases lay outside the gene matches. Per germline, CDR1 PRHDT and CDR2 FYEKMQ (reference sequence). The CDR3 contains 16 residues. In nucleotides, the CDR3 is TGTGCCAGCAGTTTGAGGCTAGCGGGAAGAACAGATACGCAGTATTTT. The encoded protein is CASSLRLAGRTDTQYF.

The chain carries TRBV30 and TRBJ2-2, with TRBD1 as a possible D gene (7 bases). The CDR3 length is 14 residues. Trimming shortened V by 3 bases and J by 4 bases, and 12 bases separated the two germline ends. CDR1 and CDR2 from the germline V gene are GTSNPN and SVGIG (reference sequence). CDR3 DNA: TGTGCCTGGAGGGAGGGGGCCGGCACCGGGGAGCTGTTTTTT. Protein sequence: CAWREGAGTGELFF.

The chain employs TRBV7-8 and TRBJ2-1, with 8 bases lining up with TRBD2. The CDR3 is made up of 16 amino acids. The germline V gene has CDR1 SGHVS and CDR2 FQNEAQ. The V and J ends lost 6 bases and 1 base, in that order; junction bases with no gene match: 8. Here the CDR3 DNA reads TGTGCCAGCAGTCCGGGAGCGGGAGCGTCCTACAATGAGCAGTTCTTC. Translated: CASSPGAGASYNEQFF.

The chain employs TRBV5-8 and TRBJ2-2; 10 positions match TRBD2. CDR3 length equals 17 residues. J was trimmed by 5 bases and V by 0 bases; bases with no gene match: 7. CDR1 and CDR2 from the germline V gene are SGHTS and YDEGEE. The CDR3 DNA sequence: TGTGCCAGCAGCTTGGTAGTTAGCGGGAGGTCTACCGGGGAGCTGTTTTTT. Encoded protein: CASSLVVSGRSTGELFF.

This chain uses TRBV18 with TRBJ2-7; possibly TRBD2 for D (5 bases). This CDR3 has 11 amino acids. Germline CDR1 KGHSH, CDR2 LQKENI. Trimming shortened V by 2 bases and J by 7 bases, and 6 bases separated the two germline ends. CDR3 sequence reads: CASSPGSEQYF. CDR3 bases: TGTGCCAGCTCACCAGGGAGTGAGCAGTACTTC.

The chain is built from TRBV4-2 and TRBJ2-2; 10 nucleotides line up with TRBD2. This CDR3 has 17 residues. Looked up from germline, CDR1 is LGHNA and CDR2 is YNFKEQ. V shed 3 bases, J shed 3 bases, and the junction held 7 bases outside the gene matches. The CDR3 reads CASSHPTSGTHTGELFF. CDR3 sequence (DNA): TGTGCCAGCAGCCACCCCACTAGCGGGACACACACCGGGGAGCTGTTTTTT.

J is TRBJ1-1 and V is TRBV5-6; D is undetermined. The V and J ends lost 0 bases and 0 bases respectively, with 12 bases between them. The CDR3 contains 16 residues. CDR1 and CDR2 from the germline V gene are SGHDT and YYEEEE. CDR3 loop: CASSLGGLGMNTEAFF. CDR3 DNA sequence: TGTGCCAGCAGCTTGGGTGGGTTGGGCATGAACACTGAAGCTTTCTTT.

This chain links TRBV5-6 with TRBJ1-2; D unclear. Germline V gene sequence: CDR1 SGHDT, CDR2 YYEEEE. This CDR3 region has 13 residues. Trimming took off 4 bases at V and 3 bases at J, with 10 bases between the two ends. In DNA, the CDR3 is TGTGCCAGCAGCCGGGGTGTTCACTATGGCTACACCTTC. As protein: CASSRGVHYGYTF.

V gene TRBV28 combines with J gene TRBJ2-7, with a weak D call TRBD1 (5 bases). The V end was cut by 5 bases, the J end by 1 base, with 12 bases between. The germline V gene has CDR1 MDHEN and CDR2 SYDVKM. The CDR3 consists of 14 residues. DNA of the CDR3: TGTGCCAGCAGTGCAGGGATTCCATCCTACGAGCAGTACTTC. As protein: CASSAGIPSYEQYF.

This sequence joins TRBV12-2 and TRBJ2-7; no DNA check was done on the table's D call, TRBD1. TRBV12-2 is termed a pseudogene. This CDR3 contains 21 residues. The CDR3 DNA follows: TGTGCAAGTCGCCCAGACTGCTTGGGGGCTCCCATTCGGAAGACTGGCGACGAGCAGTACTTC. Amino acid sequence: CASRPDCLGAPIRKTGDEQYF.

This chain joins TRBV29-1 and TRBJ1-5; no firm D call. Germline V gives CDR1 SQVTM, CDR2 ANQGSEA. The CDR3 sequence is 13 residues long. The V gene lost 4 bases and the J gene lost 3 bases, with 10 bases spanning the gap. CDR3 in amino acids: CSVGKDSNQPQHF. CDR3 sequence (DNA): TGCAGCGTTGGTAAGGACTCCAATCAGCCCCAGCATTTT.

The chain is built from TRBV4-1 and TRBJ2-3, with 10 bases fitting TRBD2. The CDR3 contains 20 residues. Losses at the gene ends were 0 bases for V and 2 bases for J; bases not matched to a gene: 14. Germline V gives CDR1 MGHRA, CDR2 YSYEKL. CDR3 loop: CASSQDGLAGVASLTDTQYF. The CDR3 DNA reads TGCGCCAGCAGCCAAGATGGGCTAGCGGGAGTAGCTTCCCTCACAGATACGCAGTATTTT.

In this sample, this clone turned up a few times. The chain carries TRBV14 and TRBJ1-1; D is perhaps TRBD1 (5 bases). The germline V gene encodes CDR1 SGHDN and CDR2 FVKESK. This CDR3 spans 13 amino acids. Trimming left V 4 bases short and J 4 bases short, with 10 bases between. The CDR3 loop reads CASSPQGRTEAFF. DNA for the CDR3: TGTGCCAGCAGCCCCCAGGGTCGCACTGAAGCTTTCTTT.